A single sample is the source of the 29 T cell receptor beta chains below, sequenced in a study of T cells in tumors after PD-1 blockade. Some clones are missing from TCRdb's copy, which holds only in-frame ones; the method was immunoSEQ multiplex PCR. Of some 13,000 clones detected, 55% to 75% appear once; the ten largest clones hold roughly 30%. The sequencing here drew on tumor tissue, taken after anti-PD-1 treatment. Receptors were obtained from a human donor with cutaneous squamous cell carcinoma.

This clone was picked up one time. The V gene is TRBV6-6, the J gene TRBJ1-2; possible D gene TRBD1, 5 bases. Germline values: CDR1 MNHNY, CDR2 SVGAGI (reference sequence). Trimming removed 5 bases from V and 3 bases from J, with 13 bases in between. The CDR3 contains 14 residues. The CDR3 sequence: CASSPPGTYYGYTF. For the CDR3, the DNA is TGTGCCAGCAGTCCACCAGGGACCTACTATGGCTACACCTTC.

This chain joins TRBV7-9 and TRBJ2-1, with D possibly being TRBD2 (6 bases). The CDR3 runs 13 residues. Trimming removed 1 base at V and 10 bases at J, with 11 bases between. Germline V lookup: CDR1 SEHNR, CDR2 FQNEAQ (reference sequence). The CDR3 region is CASSLGGVGEQFF. DNA for the CDR3: TGTGCCAGCAGCTTAGGGGGGGTTGGAGAGCAGTTCTTC.

The chain combines TRBV3-1 (or the pseudogene TRBV3-2) with TRBJ1-6, with a possible D match to TRBD1 (5 bases). This CDR3 contains 18 residues. Germline V gives CDR1 LGHDT, CDR2 YNNKEL (reference sequence). Trimming removed 5 bases from V and 5 bases from J, with 22 bases in between. CDR3 residues: CASSGGVPISYHNSPLHF. The CDR3 DNA is TGTGCCAGCAGCGGGGGTGTTCCCATTTCATATCATAATTCACCCCTCCACTTT.

The chain links TRBV7-2 to TRBJ2-7, with TRBD1 matching over 7 bases. The CDR3 has 15 amino acids. J lost 3 bases, V lost 4 bases, and 9 bases had no gene match. The germline V gene has CDR1 SGHTA and CDR2 FQGNSA. The CDR3 is CASSSLPGTVYEQYF. CDR3 sequence (DNA): TGTGCCAGCAGCTCACTTCCCGGGACAGTCTACGAGCAGTACTTC.

This chain connects TRBV5-6 to TRBJ2-3, with D possibly being TRBD1 or TRBD2 (5 bases each). This CDR3 has 18 residues. Per the germline V gene, CDR1 is SGHDT and CDR2 is YYEEEE. The V end lost 6 bases, the J end lost 5 bases, and 28 bases lay between the germline ends. CDR3 protein: CASIYDGRGRVNIDTQYF. CDR3 nucleotides: TGTGCCAGCATATACGATGGAAGGGGACGGGTCAATATAGATACGCAGTATTTT.

This clone was counted once. The chain recombines TRBV27 with TRBJ2-3, with D possibly being TRBD1 or TRBD2 (5 bases each). Trimming stripped 6 bases from V and 0 bases from J, with 19 bases between. Germline assignment: CDR1 MNHEY and CDR2 SMNVEV (reference sequence). The CDR3 consists of 17 residues. The CDR3 bases are TGTGCCAGCAGCCCAAATCCGGGACCCGTTAGCACAGATACGCAGTATTTT. Its translation is CASSPNPGPVSTDTQYF.

The J gene is TRBJ2-3, the V gene TRBV5-1; D ambiguous. V was trimmed by 4 bases and J by 0 bases, leaving 9 bases between them. Germline CDR1 is SGHRS and CDR2 is YFSETQ. The CDR3 runs to 14 residues. This CDR3 is CASSVDPSTDTQYF. In DNA, the CDR3 is TGCGCCAGCAGCGTGGACCCCAGCACAGATACGCAGTATTTT.

The chain carries TRBV29-1 and TRBJ1-2; TRBD1 matches at 8 bases. The CDR3 covers 17 residues. From germline, CDR1 is SQVTM and CDR2 ANQGSEA. V lost 4 bases, J lost 0 bases, and 13 bases stayed unmatched. The CDR3 DNA reads as TGCAGCGTTGGGTGGGGCAGGGGGCGAGCTCCTAACTATGGCTACACCTTC. Amino acid sequence: CSVGWGRGRAPNYGYTF.

The chain joins TRBV5-1 to TRBJ2-2; TRBD1 matches at 8 bases. The germline gives CDR1 SGHRS, CDR2 YFSETQ. Trimming cost V 5 bases and J 0 bases; bases outside gene matches: 6. This CDR3 contains 16 residues. This chain's CDR3 is CASRHGQGPNTGELFF. The CDR3 DNA follows: TGCGCCAGCAGACACGGACAGGGACCGAACACCGGGGAGCTGTTTTTT.

This clone counts as medium-sized. The rearrangement uses TRBV5-1 and TRBJ1-1; D is unclear. From germline, CDR1 is SGHRS and CDR2 YFSETQ. This CDR3 is 14 amino acids long. V was trimmed by 4 bases and J by 2 bases, leaving 12 bases between them. CDR3 coding DNA: TGCGCCAGCAGCGCGGGCCTCGAAAACACTGAAGCTTTCTTT. Translating gives CASSAGLENTEAFF. The full variable domain, completed using reference TRBV5-1 and TRBJ1-1, is KAGVTQTPRYLIKTRGQQVTLSCSPISGHRSVSWYQQTPGQGLQFLFEYFSETQRNKGNFPGRFSGRQFSNSRSEMNVSTLELGDSALYLCASSAGLENTEAFFGQGTRLTVV.

This clone was detected only a few times. The chain couples TRBV2 to TRBJ1-4; 10 nucleotides align to TRBD1. The CDR3 has 16 amino acids. The J segment lost 7 bases and the V segment lost 3 bases, leaving 8 bases of the junction unmatched. The germline V gene has CDR1 SNHLY and CDR2 FYNNEI. The CDR3 nucleotides are TGTGCCAGCAGTGATTACGGGACAGGGGTTACTGAAAAACTGTTTTTT. Its protein is CASSDYGTGVTEKLFF. The full variable domain, its missing parts supplied by reference TRBV2 and TRBJ1-4, is EPEVTQTPSHQVTQMGQEVILRCVPISNHLYFYWYRQILGQKVEFLVSFYNNEISEKSEIFDDQFSVERPDGSNFTLKIRSTKLEDSAMYFCASSDYGTGVTEKLFFGSGTQLSVL.

This clone was counted a single time. V usage is TRBV4-3 and J usage is TRBJ2-3; perhaps TRBD1 as D (5 bases). From germline, CDR1 is LGHNA and CDR2 YSLEER. V was pared by 3 bases and J by 5 bases, with 9 bases between. This CDR3 spans 13 amino acids. CDR3 region: CASSHQGRDTQYF. DNA for the CDR3: TGCGCCAGCAGCCATCAGGGTAGAGATACGCAGTATTTT.

The V call is TRBV4-1, the J call TRBJ1-4; D call uncertain. The CDR3 extends over 16 amino acids. The germline CDR1 and CDR2 sequences are MGHRA and YSYEKL. V lost 0 bases and J lost 5, with 13 bases in between. As DNA, the CDR3 is TGCGCCAGCAGCCAAGATATGGGTCTTGTAAATGAAAAACTGTTTTTT. It specifies CASSQDMGLVNEKLFF.

The chain combines TRBV6-2 or TRBV6-3 with TRBJ1-5; 11 bases are a match to TRBD1. The germline V gene encodes CDR1 MNHEY and CDR2 SVGEGT. The CDR3 is made up of 16 amino acids. Trimming took 4 bases from V and 3 from J; bases not matched to a gene: 5. The CDR3 loop is CASSSRTGGYNQPQHF. In nucleotides, the CDR3 is TGTGCCAGCAGTTCTCGGACAGGGGGCTACAATCAGCCCCAGCATTTT.

In this sample, this clone turned up once. The chain carries TRBV6-1 and TRBJ2-7; TRBD1 is a possible D gene (7 bases). Trimming left V 2 bases short and J 4 bases short, with 15 bases between. Per the germline V gene, CDR1 is MNHNS and CDR2 is SASEGT. CDR3 size: 15 residues. The CDR3, as DNA: TGTGCCAGCAGTGAACCCCGGGCAGGGGGGTACGAGCAGTACTTC. The encoded protein is CASSEPRAGGYEQYF.

This chain connects TRBV7-9 to TRBJ2-5, with TRBD2 matching over 7 bases. This CDR3 has 14 amino acids. The V and J ends lost 6 bases and 4 bases, in that order; junction bases with no gene match: 8. CDR1 SEHNR and CDR2 FQNEAQ come from the germline V gene (reference sequence). CDR3 loop: CASSYRAGLETQYF. The DNA of the CDR3 is TGTGCCAGCAGTTATCGAGCGGGGTTAGAGACCCAGTACTTC. The variable domain in full, completed from reference TRBV7-9 and TRBJ2-5, reads DTGVSQNPRHKITKRGQNVTFRCDPISEHNRLYWYRQTLGQGPEFLTYFQNEAQLEKSRLLSDRFSAERPKGSFSTLEIQRTEQGDSAMYLCASSYRAGLETQYFGPGTRLLVL.

The CDR3, as DNA: TGTGCCAGCAGCCGACAGGGAGGTGGTGAAAAACTGTTTTTT. Protein: CASSRQGGGEKLFF. This chain links TRBV14 with TRBJ1-4; TRBD1 matches 7 bases. With V trimmed by 4 bases and J by 7 bases, 6 bases remained unmatched. Germline loops: CDR1 SGHDN, CDR2 FVKESK. The CDR3 consists of 14 residues.

The table lists this clone with a count of one. This chain uses TRBV2 with TRBJ1-2; 8 bases agree with TRBD1. Germline V gene data show CDR1 as SNHLY and CDR2 as FYNNEI. J gave up 8 bases and V 3 bases, and 11 bases lay outside the gene matches. This CDR3 spans 15 amino acids. The CDR3 nucleotides are TGTGCCAGCAGTGAGAGGGACAGGACCGCGAAAGGCTACACCTTC. Translating gives CASSERDRTAKGYTF.

The chain uses TRBV11-3 and TRBJ1-1; D is perhaps TRBD1 (5 bases). V shed 5 bases and J shed 0 bases, with 16 bases lying between them. Germline values: CDR1 SGHNT, CDR2 YENEEA. The CDR3 covers 16 residues. The CDR3 DNA reads as TGTGCCAGCAGCACGCCATCCGGGGGACTGAACACTGAAGCTTTCTTT. Translation: CASSTPSGGLNTEAFF.

The chain employs TRBV5-4 and TRBJ2-1, with TRBD1 matching 9 bases. There are 15 residues in the CDR3. Per germline, CDR1 SGHNT and CDR2 YYREEE (reference sequence). J gave up 3 bases and V 4 bases, and 5 bases lay outside the gene matches. For the CDR3, the DNA is TGTGCCAGCAGCGGGGACAGGGCCTACTACAATGAGCAGTTCTTC. It translates to CASSGDRAYYNEQFF.

The chain has TRBV28 and TRBJ1-2; TRBD1 matches at 7 bases. The CDR3 extends over 17 amino acids. V shed 4 bases and J 4 bases; nucleotides not matched to a gene: 15. CDR1 is MDHEN, CDR2 SYDVKM, per germline. This CDR3 reads CASSSSRKGTVLYGYTF. CDR3 DNA: TGTGCCAGCAGTTCCTCTCGAAAAGGGACAGTCCTCTATGGCTACACCTTC.

The rearrangement links TRBV5-1 to TRBJ2-7; the D gene is possibly TRBD1 (5 bases). This CDR3 is built from 14 residues. Trimming removed 3 bases at V and 7 bases at J, with 17 bases between. Per the germline V gene, CDR1 is SGHRS and CDR2 is YFSETQ. The CDR3 DNA sequence: TGCGCCAGCAGCTCGGCACCCGGACAAGTTGAGCAGTACTTC. It is translated as CASSSAPGQVEQYF.

The V gene is TRBV6-4, the J gene TRBJ2-1; 8 nucleotides line up with TRBD2. Per the germline V gene, CDR1 is MRHNA and CDR2 is SNTAGT. V was clipped by 6 bases and J by 7 bases; unmatched bases: 8. The CDR3 is 14 amino acids. The CDR3 DNA sequence: TGTGCCAGCAGCCAGCGGGAGTTGGGTAATGAGCAGTTCTTC. This translates into CASSQRELGNEQFF.

This clone was seen a single time. The chain couples TRBV7-3 to TRBJ2-3; 7 nucleotides match TRBD2. Germline CDR1 and CDR2: SGHTA and FQGTGA. J lost 6 bases, V lost 1 base, and 10 bases had no gene match. The CDR3 is 16 amino acids. CDR3 nucleotides: TGTGCCAGCAGCTTAAGATTCCTAGCGGATACCGATACGCAGTATTTT. This gives the protein CASSLRFLADTDTQYF.

V gene TRBV5-1 combines with J gene TRBJ1-1, with D perhaps TRBD1 (6 bases). The ends were cut back, 6 bases at V and 4 bases at J, with 16 bases in the middle. The CDR3 contains 14 residues. Per germline, CDR1 SGHRS and CDR2 YFSETQ. CDR3 coding DNA: TGCGCCAGCAAAGACCCAAGGGGGGTCACTGAAGCTTTCTTT. Translating gives CASKDPRGVTEAFF.

The chain has TRBV15 and TRBJ2-5; D might be TRBD1 (5 bases). The germline gives CDR1 LNHNV, CDR2 YYDKDF (reference sequence). The CDR3 is 17 residues long. V lost 0 bases to trimming and J lost 4 bases, with 18 bases between them. This CDR3 reads CATSRDHRRGSIETQYF. CDR3 in DNA: TGTGCCACCAGCAGAGACCACCGAAGGGGATCAATAGAGACCCAGTACTTC.

As DNA, the CDR3 is TGCGCCAGCAGCCAAGCTGACTTGGGAAGCGGGGGGTTTATCTCCTACAATGAGCAGTTCTTC. It encodes CASSQADLGSGGFISYNEQFF. The chain combines TRBV4-1 with TRBJ2-1; 9 bases align to TRBD2. CDR1 is MGHRA, CDR2 YSYEKL, per germline. There are 21 residues in the CDR3. J gave up 0 bases and V 1 base, and 16 bases lay outside the gene matches.

V gene TRBV29-1 combines with J gene TRBJ2-5, with TRBD2 matching 7 bases. J lost 4 bases, V lost 7 bases, and 15 bases had no gene match. This CDR3 region has 15 residues. The germline CDR1 and CDR2 sequences are SQVTM and ANQGSEA. The CDR3 DNA follows: TGCAGCGCCGGCGGGGGTCGGGCAGAGGGAGAGACCCAGTACTTC. It codes for CSAGGGRAEGETQYF.

This clone has just a few counts. This chain links TRBV5-1 with TRBJ2-2; TRBD2 is a possible D gene (6 bases). The V and J ends lost 3 bases and 2 bases respectively, with 20 bases between them. Germline CDR1 and CDR2: SGHRS and YFSETQ. CDR3 length: 18 amino acids. This CDR3 is CASSSQAGARVNTGELFF. The CDR3 DNA reads TGCGCCAGCAGCTCCCAAGCGGGCGCCCGAGTTAACACCGGGGAGCTGTTTTTT.